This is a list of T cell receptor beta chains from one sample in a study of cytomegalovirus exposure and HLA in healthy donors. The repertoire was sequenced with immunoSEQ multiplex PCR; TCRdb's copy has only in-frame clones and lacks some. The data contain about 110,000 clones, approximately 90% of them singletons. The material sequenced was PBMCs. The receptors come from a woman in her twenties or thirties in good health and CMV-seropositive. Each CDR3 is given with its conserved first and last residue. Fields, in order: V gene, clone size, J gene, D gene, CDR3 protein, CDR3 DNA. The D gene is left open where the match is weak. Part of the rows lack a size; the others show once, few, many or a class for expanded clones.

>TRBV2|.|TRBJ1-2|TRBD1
CASSEGTEINYGYTF
TGTGCCAGCAGCGAAGGGACAGAAATTAACTATGGCTACACCTTC
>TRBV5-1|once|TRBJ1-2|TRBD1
CASSLGDRAGGYTF
TGCGCCAGCAGCTTGGGTGACAGGGCCGGTGGCTACACCTTC
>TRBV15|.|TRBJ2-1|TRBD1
CATSMTGAYNEQFF
TGTGCCACCAGCATGACAGGGGCCTACAATGAGCAGTTCTTC
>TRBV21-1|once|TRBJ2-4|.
CASSPAGEGDIQYF
TGTGCCAGCAGCCCCGCCGGGGAGGGGGACATTCAGTACTTC
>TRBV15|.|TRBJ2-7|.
CATSRNRAYEQYF
TGTGCCACCAGCAGAAACCGGGCCTACGAGCAGTACTTC
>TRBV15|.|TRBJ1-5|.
CATSRSSVQPQHF
TGTGCCACCAGCAGGTCCTCCGTGCAGCCCCAGCATTTT
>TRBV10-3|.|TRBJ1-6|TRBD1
CAISELDRGNSPLHF
TGTGCCATCAGTGAACTAGACAGGGGAAATTCACCCCTCCACTTT
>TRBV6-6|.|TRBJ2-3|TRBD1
CASSRTGATSTDTQYF
TGTGCCAGCAGCAGGACAGGGGCCACTAGCACAGATACGCAGTATTTT
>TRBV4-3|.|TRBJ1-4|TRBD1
CASSRDPGQAGEKLFF
TGCGCCAGCAGCCGCGACCCGGGACAGGCGGGTGAAAAACTGTTTTTT
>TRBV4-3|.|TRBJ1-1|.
CASSPGQKNTEAFF
TGCGCCAGCAGCCCGGGACAAAAGAACACTGAAGCTTTCTTT
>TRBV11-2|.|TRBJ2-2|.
CASSPVQGHTGELFF
TGTGCCAGCAGCCCCGTACAGGGACACACCGGGGAGCTGTTTTTT
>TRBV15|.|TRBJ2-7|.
CATGQGFDEQYF
TGTGCCACCGGGCAGGGATTCGACGAGCAGTACTTC
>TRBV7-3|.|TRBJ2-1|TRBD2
CASSSLAGDNEQFF
TGTGCCAGCAGCTCACTAGCGGGGGACAATGAGCAGTTCTTC
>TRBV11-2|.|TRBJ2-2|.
CASSLGGTGELFF
TGTGCCAGCAGCTTAGGCGGAACCGGGGAGCTGTTTTTT
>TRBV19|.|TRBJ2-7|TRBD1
CASSRQGPGGYEQYF
TGTGCCAGTAGTAGACAGGGCCCTGGGGGATACGAGCAGTACTTC
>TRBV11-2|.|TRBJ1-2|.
CASSLVRGNYGYTF
TGTGCCAGCAGCTTGGTCAGGGGAAACTATGGCTACACCTTC
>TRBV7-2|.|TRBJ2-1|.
CASSLLDTTYNEQFF
TGTGCCAGCAGCTTACTGGACACCACCTACAATGAGCAGTTCTTC
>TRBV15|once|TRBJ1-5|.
CATSRDIGDQPQHF
TGTGCCACCAGCAGGGACATCGGTGATCAGCCCCAGCATTTT
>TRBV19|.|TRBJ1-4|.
CASSIMGAPTEKLFF
TGTGCCAGTAGTATAATGGGGGCGCCGACGGAAAAACTGTTTTTT
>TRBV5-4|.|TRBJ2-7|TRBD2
CASRPAGGSTEQYF
TGTGCCAGCAGACCAGCGGGGGGGAGTACCGAGCAGTACTTC
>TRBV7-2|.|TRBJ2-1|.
CASSDIWNEQFF
TGTGCCAGCAGCGACATCTGGAATGAGCAGTTCTTC
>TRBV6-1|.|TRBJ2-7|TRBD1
CASNPLTGPYEQYF
TGTGCCAGCAATCCCCTGACAGGGCCGTACGAGCAGTACTTC